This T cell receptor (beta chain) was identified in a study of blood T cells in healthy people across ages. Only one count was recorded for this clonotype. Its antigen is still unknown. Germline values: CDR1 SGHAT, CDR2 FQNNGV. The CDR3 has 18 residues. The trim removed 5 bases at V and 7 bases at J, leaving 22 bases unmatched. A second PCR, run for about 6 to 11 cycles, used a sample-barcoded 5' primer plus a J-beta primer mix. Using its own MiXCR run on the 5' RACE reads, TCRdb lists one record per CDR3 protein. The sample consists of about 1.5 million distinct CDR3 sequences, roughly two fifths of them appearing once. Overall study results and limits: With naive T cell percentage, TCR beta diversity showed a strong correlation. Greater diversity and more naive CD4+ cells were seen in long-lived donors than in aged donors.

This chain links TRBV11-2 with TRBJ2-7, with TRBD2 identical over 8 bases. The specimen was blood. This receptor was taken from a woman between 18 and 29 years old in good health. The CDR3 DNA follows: TGTGCCAGCAGCAAACGCGACTTCGGGGGGGCCGTCAGCGATGAGCAGTACTTC. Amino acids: CASSKRDFGGAVSDEQYF.